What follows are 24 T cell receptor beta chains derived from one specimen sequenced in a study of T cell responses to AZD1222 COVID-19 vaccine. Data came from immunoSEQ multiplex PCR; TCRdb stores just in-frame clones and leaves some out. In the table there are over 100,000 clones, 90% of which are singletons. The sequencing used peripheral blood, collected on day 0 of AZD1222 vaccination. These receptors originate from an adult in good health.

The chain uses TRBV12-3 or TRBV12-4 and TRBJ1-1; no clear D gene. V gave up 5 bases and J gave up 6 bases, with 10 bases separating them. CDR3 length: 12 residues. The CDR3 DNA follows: TGTGCCAGCAGTCTTTTATACTCTGAAGCTTTCTTT. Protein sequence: CASSLLYSEAFF.

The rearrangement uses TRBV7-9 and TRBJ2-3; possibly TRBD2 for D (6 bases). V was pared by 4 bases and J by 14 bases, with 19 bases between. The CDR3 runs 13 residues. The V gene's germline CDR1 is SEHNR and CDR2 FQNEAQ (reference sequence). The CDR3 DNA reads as TGTGCCAGCAGCTCGGGGGATGCGGGGTCCCCGTATTTT. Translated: CASSSGDAGSPYF.

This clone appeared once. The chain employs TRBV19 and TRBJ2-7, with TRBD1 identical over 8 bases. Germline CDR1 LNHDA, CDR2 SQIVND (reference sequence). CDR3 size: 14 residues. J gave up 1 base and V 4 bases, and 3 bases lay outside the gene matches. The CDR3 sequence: CASSTRQGSYEQYF. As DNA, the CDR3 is TGTGCCAGTAGTACCCGACAGGGGTCCTACGAGCAGTACTTC.

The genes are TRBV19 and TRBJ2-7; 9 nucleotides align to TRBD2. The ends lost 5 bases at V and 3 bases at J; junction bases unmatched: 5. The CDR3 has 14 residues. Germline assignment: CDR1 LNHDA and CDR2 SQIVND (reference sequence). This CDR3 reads CASSPSGGFYEQYF. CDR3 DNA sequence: TGTGCCAGTAGTCCCAGCGGGGGGTTCTACGAGCAGTACTTC.

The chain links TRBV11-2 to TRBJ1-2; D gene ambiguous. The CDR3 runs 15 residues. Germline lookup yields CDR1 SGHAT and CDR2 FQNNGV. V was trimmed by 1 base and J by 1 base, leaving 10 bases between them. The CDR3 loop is CASSLGPVLNYGYTF. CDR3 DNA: TGTGCCAGCAGCTTAGGGCCAGTTCTTAACTATGGCTACACCTTC.

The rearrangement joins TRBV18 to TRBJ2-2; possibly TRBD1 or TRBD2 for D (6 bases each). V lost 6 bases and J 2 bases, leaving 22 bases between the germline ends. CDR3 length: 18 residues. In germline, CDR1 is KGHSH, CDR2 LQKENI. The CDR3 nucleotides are TGTGCCAGCTCCCCCCTAGGGGGGACGTCATTTAACACCGGGGAGCTGTTTTTT. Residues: CASSPLGGTSFNTGELFF. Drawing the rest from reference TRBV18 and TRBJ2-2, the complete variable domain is NAGVMQNPRHLVRRRGQEARLRCSPMKGHSHVYWYRQLPEEGLKFMVYLQKENIIDESGMPKERFSAEFPKEGPSILRIQQVVRGDSAAYFCASSPLGGTSFNTGELFFGEGSRLTVL.

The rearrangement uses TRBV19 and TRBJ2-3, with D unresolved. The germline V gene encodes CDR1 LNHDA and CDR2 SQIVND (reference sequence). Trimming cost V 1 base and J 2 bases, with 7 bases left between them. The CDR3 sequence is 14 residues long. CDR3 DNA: TGTGCCAGTAGTATAGGGGCAAACACAGATACGCAGTATTTT. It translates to CASSIGANTDTQYF.

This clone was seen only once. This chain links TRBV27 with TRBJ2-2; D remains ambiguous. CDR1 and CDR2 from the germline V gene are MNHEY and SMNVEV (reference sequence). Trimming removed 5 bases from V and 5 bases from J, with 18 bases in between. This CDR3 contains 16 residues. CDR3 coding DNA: TGTGCCAGCAGTCCCCGGGCTGGGCGGTCGACCGGGGAGCTGTTTTTT. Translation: CASSPRAGRSTGELFF.

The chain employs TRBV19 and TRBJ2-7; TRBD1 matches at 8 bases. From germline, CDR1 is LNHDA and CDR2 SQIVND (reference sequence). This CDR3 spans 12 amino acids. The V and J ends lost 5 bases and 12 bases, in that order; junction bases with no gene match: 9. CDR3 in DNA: TGTGCCAGTAGTCCAGACGACAGGGGTCGGTACTTC. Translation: CASSPDDRGRYF. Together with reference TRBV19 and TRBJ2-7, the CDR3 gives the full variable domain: DGGITQSPKYLFRKEGQNVTLSCEQNLNHDAMYWYRQDPGQGLRLIYYSQIVNDFQKGDIAEGYSVSREKKESFPLTVTSAQKNPTAFYLCASSPDDRGRYFGPGTRLTVT.

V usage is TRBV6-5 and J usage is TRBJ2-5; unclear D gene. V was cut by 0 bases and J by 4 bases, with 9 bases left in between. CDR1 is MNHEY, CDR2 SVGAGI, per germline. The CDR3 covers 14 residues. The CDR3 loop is CASSYSRVRETQYF. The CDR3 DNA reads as TGTGCCAGCAGTTACTCACGGGTACGAGAGACCCAGTACTTC.

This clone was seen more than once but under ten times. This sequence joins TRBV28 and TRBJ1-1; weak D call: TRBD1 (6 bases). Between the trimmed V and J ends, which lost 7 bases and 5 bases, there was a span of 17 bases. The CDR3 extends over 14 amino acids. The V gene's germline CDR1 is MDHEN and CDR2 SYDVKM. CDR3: CASIYPGAGTEAFF. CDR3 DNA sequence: TGTGCCAGCATCTATCCGGGGGCCGGGACTGAAGCTTTCTTT.

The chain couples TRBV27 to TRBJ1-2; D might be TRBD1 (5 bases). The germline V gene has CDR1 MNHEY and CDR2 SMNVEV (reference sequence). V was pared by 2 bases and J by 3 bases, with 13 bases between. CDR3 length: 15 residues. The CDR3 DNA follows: TGTGCCAGCAGTTTACGTCGCGGGGGAGACTATGGCTACACCTTC. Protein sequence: CASSLRRGGDYGYTF.

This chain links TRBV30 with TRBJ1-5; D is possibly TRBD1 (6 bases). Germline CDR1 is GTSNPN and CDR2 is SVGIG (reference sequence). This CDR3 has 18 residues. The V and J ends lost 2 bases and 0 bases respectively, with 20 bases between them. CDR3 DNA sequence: TGTGCCTGGAGTTGGGGGGCCCCTAACCCTTATAGCAATCAGCCCCAGCATTTT. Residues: CAWSWGAPNPYSNQPQHF.

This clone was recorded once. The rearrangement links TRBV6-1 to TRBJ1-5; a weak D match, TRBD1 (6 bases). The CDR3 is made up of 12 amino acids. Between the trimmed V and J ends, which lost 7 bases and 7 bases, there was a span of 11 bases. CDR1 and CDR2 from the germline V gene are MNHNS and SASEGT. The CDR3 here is CASNYQGQPQHF. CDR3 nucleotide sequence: TGTGCCAGCAATTATCAGGGGCAGCCCCAGCATTTT.

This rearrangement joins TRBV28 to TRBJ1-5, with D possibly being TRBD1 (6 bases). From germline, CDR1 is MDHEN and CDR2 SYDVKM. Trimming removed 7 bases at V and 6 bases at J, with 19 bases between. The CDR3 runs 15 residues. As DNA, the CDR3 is TGTGCCAGCACGTACGCGGGGGCTGGGGGTCAGCCCCAGCATTTT. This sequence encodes CASTYAGAGGQPQHF.

CDR3: CASSYSWLVEIDTQYF. The DNA for the CDR3 is TGTGCCAGCAGTTACTCCTGGCTAGTAGAGATTGATACGCAGTATTTT. This rearrangement joins TRBV6-2 or TRBV6-3 to TRBJ2-3; the D is unclear. This CDR3 comprises 16 residues. In germline, CDR1 is MNHEY, CDR2 SVGEGT. Trimming shortened V by 0 bases and J by 6 bases, and 16 bases separated the two germline ends.

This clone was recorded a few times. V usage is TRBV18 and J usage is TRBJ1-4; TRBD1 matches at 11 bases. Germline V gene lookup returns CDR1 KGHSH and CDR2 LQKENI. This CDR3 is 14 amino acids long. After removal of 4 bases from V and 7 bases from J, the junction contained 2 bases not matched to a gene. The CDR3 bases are TGTGCCAGCTCACACGGGACAGGGGGTGAAAAACTGTTTTTT. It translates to CASSHGTGGEKLFF.

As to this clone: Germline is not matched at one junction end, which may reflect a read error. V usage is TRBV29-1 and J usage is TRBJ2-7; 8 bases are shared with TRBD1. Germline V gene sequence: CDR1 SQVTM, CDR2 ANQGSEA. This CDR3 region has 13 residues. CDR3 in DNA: TGCAGCGTGATGACAGGGGACCTCTACGAGCAGTACTTT. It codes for CSVMTGDLYEQYF.

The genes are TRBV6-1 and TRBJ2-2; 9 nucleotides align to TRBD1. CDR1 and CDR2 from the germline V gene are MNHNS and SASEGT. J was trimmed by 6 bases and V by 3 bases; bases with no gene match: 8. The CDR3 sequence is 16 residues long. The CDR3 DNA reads TGTGCCAGCAGTGATTTCGGGACAGGGTTCTCCGGGGAGCTGTTTTTT. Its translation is CASSDFGTGFSGELFF.

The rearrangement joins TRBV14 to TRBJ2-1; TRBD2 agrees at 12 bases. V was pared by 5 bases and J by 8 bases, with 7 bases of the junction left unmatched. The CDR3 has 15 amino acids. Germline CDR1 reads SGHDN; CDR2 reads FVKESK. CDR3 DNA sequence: TGTGCCAGCAGCGCTGCTAGCGGGGGGGTCTATGAGCAGTTCTTC. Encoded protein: CASSAASGGVYEQFF.

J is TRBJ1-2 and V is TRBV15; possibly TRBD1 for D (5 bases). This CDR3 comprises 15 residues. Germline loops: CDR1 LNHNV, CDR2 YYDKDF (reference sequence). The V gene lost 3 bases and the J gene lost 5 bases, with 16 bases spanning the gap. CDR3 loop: CATSSPAAGLYGYTF. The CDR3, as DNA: TGTGCCACCAGCAGCCCTGCGGCAGGGTTGTATGGCTACACCTTC.

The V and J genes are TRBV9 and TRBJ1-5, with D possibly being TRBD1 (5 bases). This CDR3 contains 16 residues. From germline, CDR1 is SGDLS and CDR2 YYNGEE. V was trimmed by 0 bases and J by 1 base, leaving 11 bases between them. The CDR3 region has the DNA TGTGCCAGCAGCGTAGAGACAGTTCGGAGCAATCAGCCCCAGCATTTT. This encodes CASSVETVRSNQPQHF.

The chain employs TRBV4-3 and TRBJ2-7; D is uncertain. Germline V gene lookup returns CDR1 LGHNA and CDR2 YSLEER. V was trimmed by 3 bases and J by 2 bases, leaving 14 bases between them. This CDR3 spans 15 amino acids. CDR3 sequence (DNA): TGCGCCAGCAGCCATCAAAACGGCCACACCTACGAGCAGTACTTC. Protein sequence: CASSHQNGHTYEQYF.

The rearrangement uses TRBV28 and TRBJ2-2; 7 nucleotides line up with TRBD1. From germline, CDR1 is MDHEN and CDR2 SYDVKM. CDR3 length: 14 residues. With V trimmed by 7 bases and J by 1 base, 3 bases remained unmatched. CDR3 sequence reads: CASTRTGNTGELFF. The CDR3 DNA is TGTGCCAGCACCCGGACAGGGAACACCGGGGAGCTGTTTTTT. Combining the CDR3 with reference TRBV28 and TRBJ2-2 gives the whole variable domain DVKVTQSSRYLVKRTGEKVFLECVQDMDHENMFWYRQDPGLGLRLIYFSYDVKMKEKGDIPEGYSVSREKKERFSLILESASTNQTSMYLCASTRTGNTGELFFGEGSRLTVL.